A single sample gave rise to the 9 T cell receptor beta chains below, sequenced in a study of T cell responses to AZD1222 COVID-19 vaccine. Data came from immunoSEQ multiplex PCR; TCRdb stores just in-frame clones and leaves some out. The data hold around 74,000 clones, with roughly nine tenths observed a single time. The material was peripheral blood, obtained on day 0 of MenACWY control vaccination. The receptors shown here come from an adult in good health.

This clone showed up just a few times. The V gene is TRBV30, the J gene TRBJ2-7; D unclear. The CDR3 totals 15 residues. Germline CDR1 is GTSNPN and CDR2 is SVGIG (reference sequence). V was trimmed by 0 bases and J by 0 bases, leaving 12 bases between them. CDR3 sequence (DNA): TGTGCCTGGAGTGTATCAGCGTCAGGCTCCTACGAGCAGTACTTC. Protein product: CAWSVSASGSYEQYF.

The CDR3 DNA is TGTGCCAGCAGCGCTTCTACGCCGGGGAATTCACCCCTCCACTTT. This translates into CASSASTPGNSPLHF. The chain links TRBV9 to TRBJ1-6; D remains unclear. Germline assignment: CDR1 SGDLS and CDR2 YYNGEE. The CDR3 is made up of 15 amino acids. V shed 3 bases and J shed 7 bases, with 14 bases lying between them.

V is TRBV9 and J is TRBJ2-3; 7 bases agree with TRBD2. J was trimmed by 2 bases and V by 2 bases; bases with no gene match: 5. CDR3 length equals 15 residues. The germline V gene has CDR1 SGDLS and CDR2 YYNGEE. In DNA, the CDR3 is TGTGCCAGCAGCGTTACGGGGGGATACACAGATACGCAGTATTTT. Translated, it gives CASSVTGGYTDTQYF.

This clone was seen once. This chain joins TRBV28 and TRBJ1-5, with 10 bases identical to TRBD1. CDR1 and CDR2 from the germline V gene are MDHEN and SYDVKM. V lost 5 bases and J lost 6; bases outside the gene matches: 7. This CDR3 is 15 amino acids long. CDR3 sequence: CASSIGQGVGQPQHF. The CDR3 nucleotides are TGTGCCAGCAGTATTGGACAGGGGGTAGGTCAGCCCCAGCATTTT. Together with reference TRBV28 and TRBJ1-5, the CDR3 gives the full variable domain: DVKVTQSSRYLVKRTGEKVFLECVQDMDHENMFWYRQDPGLGLRLIYFSYDVKMKEKGDIPEGYSVSREKKERFSLILESASTNQTSMYLCASSIGQGVGQPQHFGDGTRLSIL.

This rearrangement joins TRBV15 to TRBJ1-1; tentatively, D is TRBD1 (5 bases). The germline CDR1 and CDR2 sequences are LNHNV and YYDKDF (reference sequence). Trimming pared 0 bases from V and 0 bases from J, leaving 8 bases between. This CDR3 comprises 15 residues. CDR3 sequence: CATSRDGTVNTEAFF. The CDR3 DNA reads TGTGCCACCAGCAGAGATGGGACGGTGAACACTGAAGCTTTCTTT.

The chain employs TRBV28 and TRBJ2-1, with D possibly being TRBD1 or TRBD2 (5 bases each). Deletions cut 8 bases from V and 8 bases from J, with 13 bases between. The V gene's germline CDR1 is MDHEN and CDR2 SYDVKM. The CDR3 is 12 amino acids. The CDR3 region is CASESRGHEQFF. The CDR3 region has the DNA TGTGCCAGCGAGTCGAGGGGACATGAGCAGTTCTTC.

This clone was counted between two and nine times. This sequence joins TRBV4-1 and TRBJ1-4, with D perhaps matching TRBD1 (6 bases). Trimming took off 0 bases at V and 2 bases at J, with 16 bases between the two ends. CDR3 length: 18 residues. CDR1 is MGHRA, CDR2 YSYEKL, per germline. The CDR3 region has the DNA TGCGCCAGCAGCCAAGATCAGACAGGCTCTCGGACTAATGAAAAACTGTTTTTT. It specifies CASSQDQTGSRTNEKLFF.

The V and J genes are TRBV15 and TRBJ1-1; 7 bases are a match to TRBD1. This CDR3 is built from 15 residues. Germline V gene data show CDR1 as LNHNV and CDR2 as YYDKDF (reference sequence). V was pared by 0 bases and J by 7 bases, with 8 bases of the junction left unmatched. CDR3 nucleotide sequence: TGTGCCACCAGCAGAGATCGCGAGGGGGCGAATGAAGCTTTCTTT. This translates into CATSRDREGANEAFF.

The chain joins TRBV28 to TRBJ2-3, with 8 bases fitting TRBD2. V shed 5 bases, J shed 0 bases, and the junction held 4 bases outside the gene matches. This CDR3 is 15 amino acids long. Per the germline V gene, CDR1 is MDHEN and CDR2 is SYDVKM. The CDR3, as DNA: TGTGCCAGCAGTCCCGCGGGAGGAAGCACAGATACGCAGTATTTT. It is translated as CASSPAGGSTDTQYF.